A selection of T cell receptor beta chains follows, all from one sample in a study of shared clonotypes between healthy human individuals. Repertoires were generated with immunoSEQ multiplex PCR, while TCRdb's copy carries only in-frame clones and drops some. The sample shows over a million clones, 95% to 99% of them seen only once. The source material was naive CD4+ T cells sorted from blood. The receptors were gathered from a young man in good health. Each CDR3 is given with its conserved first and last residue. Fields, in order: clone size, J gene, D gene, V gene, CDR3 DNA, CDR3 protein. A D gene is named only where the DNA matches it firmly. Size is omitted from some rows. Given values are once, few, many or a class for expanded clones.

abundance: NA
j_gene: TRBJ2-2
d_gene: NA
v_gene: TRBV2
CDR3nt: TGTGCCAGCGCTGTAATTGGACGGGGCACCGGGGAGCTGTTTTTT
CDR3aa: CASAVIGRGTGELFF

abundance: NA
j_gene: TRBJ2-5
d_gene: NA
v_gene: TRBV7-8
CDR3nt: TGTGCCAGCAGCTTGACACCAGGGACCCAGTACTTC
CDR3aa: CASSLTPGTQYF

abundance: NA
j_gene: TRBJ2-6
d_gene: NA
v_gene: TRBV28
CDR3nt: TGTGCCAGCAGTTTATTGGGGGGCTACACAGGGGTAGGGGCCAACGTCCTGACTTTC
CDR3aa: CASSLLGGYTGVGANVLTF

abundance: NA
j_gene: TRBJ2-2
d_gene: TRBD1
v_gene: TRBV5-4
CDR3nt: TGTGCCAGCAGCTTGTACGGGACAGGGAACACCGGGGAGCTGTTTTTT
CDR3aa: CASSLYGTGNTGELFF

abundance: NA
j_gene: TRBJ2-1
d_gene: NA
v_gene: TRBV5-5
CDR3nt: TGTGCCAGCAGCTTGAGACAGAGCTCTAATGAGCAGTTCTTC
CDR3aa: CASSLRQSSNEQFF

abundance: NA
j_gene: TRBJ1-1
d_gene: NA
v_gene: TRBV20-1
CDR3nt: TGCAGTGCCTTGGGAGGGACTGAAGCTTTCTTT
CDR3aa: CSALGGTEAFF

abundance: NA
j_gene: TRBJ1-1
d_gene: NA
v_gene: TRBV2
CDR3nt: TGTGCCAGCAGTGAAGCGCGGGGGATCACTGAAGCTTTCTTT
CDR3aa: CASSEARGITEAFF

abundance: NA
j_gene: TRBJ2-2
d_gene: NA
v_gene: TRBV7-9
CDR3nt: TGTGCCAGCAGCCCGAGGGTGGGCGCGAACACCGGGGAGCTGTTTTTT
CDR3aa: CASSPRVGANTGELFF

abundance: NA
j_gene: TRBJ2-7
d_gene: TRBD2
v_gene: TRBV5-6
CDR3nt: TGTGCCAGCTCGGGAGGGAGGGGCTACGAGCAGTACTTC
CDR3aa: CASSGGRGYEQYF

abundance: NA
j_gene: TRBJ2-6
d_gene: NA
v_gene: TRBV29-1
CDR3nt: TGCAGCGTTGATCGGGTTGGTGGGGCCAACGTCCTGACTTTC
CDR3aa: CSVDRVGGANVLTF

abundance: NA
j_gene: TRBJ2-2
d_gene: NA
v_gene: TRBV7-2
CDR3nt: TGTGCCAGCAGCTTAGTCGGCGGTCAGTACGCGAACACCGGGGAGCTGTTTTTT
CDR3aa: CASSLVGGQYANTGELFF

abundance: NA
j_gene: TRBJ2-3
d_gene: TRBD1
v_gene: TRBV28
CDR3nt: TGTGCCGTCGGGGACAGCGCAGATACGCAGTATTTT
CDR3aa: CAVGDSADTQYF

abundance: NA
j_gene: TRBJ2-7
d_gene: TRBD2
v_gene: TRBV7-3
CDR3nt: TGTGCCAGCAGCTTAACTGGGACTAGCGGGAGCGAGCAGTACTTC
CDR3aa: CASSLTGTSGSEQYF

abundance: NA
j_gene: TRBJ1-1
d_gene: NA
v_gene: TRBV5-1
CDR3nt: TGCGCCAGCAGCTCCGGCGGGCCGAACACTGAAGCTTTCTTT
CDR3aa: CASSSGGPNTEAFF

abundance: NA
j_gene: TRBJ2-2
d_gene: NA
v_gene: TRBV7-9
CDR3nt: TGTGCCAGCAGCTTAGGGGGACCCTTTGGCACCGGGGAGCTGTTTTTT
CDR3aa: CASSLGGPFGTGELFF

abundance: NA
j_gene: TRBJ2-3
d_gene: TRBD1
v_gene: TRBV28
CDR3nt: TGTGCCAGCAGTCCCCGGGGACAGCGAAAGACAGATACGCAGTATTTT
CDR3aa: CASSPRGQRKTDTQYF

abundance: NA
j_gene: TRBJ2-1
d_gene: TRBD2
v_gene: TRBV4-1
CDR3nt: TGCGCCAGCAGCCTCCTGGGACTAGCGGACAATGAGCAGTTCTTC
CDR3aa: CASSLLGLADNEQFF

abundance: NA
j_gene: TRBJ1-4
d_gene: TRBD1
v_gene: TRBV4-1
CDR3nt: TGCGCCAGCAGCCAAGACCCACAGGGGGCTTTTAATGAAAAACTGTTTTTT
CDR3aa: CASSQDPQGAFNEKLFF

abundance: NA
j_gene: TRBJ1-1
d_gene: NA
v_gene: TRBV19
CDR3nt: TGTGCCAGTAGTACCCTCTGGGGGGGAAACACTGAAGCTTTCTTT
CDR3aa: CASSTLWGGNTEAFF

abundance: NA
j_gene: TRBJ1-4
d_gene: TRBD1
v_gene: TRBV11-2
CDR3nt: TGTGCCAGCAGCTTATATCCCAGGGGGAATGAAAAACTGTTTTTT
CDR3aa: CASSLYPRGNEKLFF

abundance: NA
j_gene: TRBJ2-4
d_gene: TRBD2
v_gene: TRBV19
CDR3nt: TGTGCCAGTAGTGTTACTTCGGGACTAGCGGCCAAAAACATTCAGTACTTC
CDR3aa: CASSVTSGLAAKNIQYF

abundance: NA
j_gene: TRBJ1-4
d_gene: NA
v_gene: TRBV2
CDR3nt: TGTGCCAGCAGCGTGGTCATTAATGAAAAACTGTTTTTT
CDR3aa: CASSVVINEKLFF

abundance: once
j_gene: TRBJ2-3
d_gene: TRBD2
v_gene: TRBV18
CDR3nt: TGTGCCAGCTCACTGACTAGCGGGAGTCCCACAGATACGCAGTATTTT
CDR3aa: CASSLTSGSPTDTQYF

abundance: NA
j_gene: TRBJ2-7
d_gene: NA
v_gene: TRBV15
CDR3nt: TGTGCCACCAGCAGAGGCGATAGCGGATACGAGCAGTACTTC
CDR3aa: CATSRGDSGYEQYF

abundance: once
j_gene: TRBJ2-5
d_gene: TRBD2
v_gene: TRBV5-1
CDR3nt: TGCGCCAGCAGCTTAATCCGAAAGGCGGGAGGGCCATTTTATGAGACCCAGTACTTC
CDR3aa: CASSLIRKAGGPFYETQYF

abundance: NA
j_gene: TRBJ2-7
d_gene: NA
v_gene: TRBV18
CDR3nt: TGTGCCAGCTCCCCAGGTCTCCACGAGCAGTACTTC
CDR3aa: CASSPGLHEQYF

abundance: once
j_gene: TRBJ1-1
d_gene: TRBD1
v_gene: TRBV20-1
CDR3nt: TGCAGTGCCCGGGACAGGGAAGCTTTCTTT
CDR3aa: CSARDREAFF

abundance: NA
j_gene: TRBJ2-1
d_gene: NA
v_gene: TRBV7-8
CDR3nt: TGTGCCAGCAGAGAAGCCATATACAATGAGCAGTTCTTC
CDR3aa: CASREAIYNEQFF

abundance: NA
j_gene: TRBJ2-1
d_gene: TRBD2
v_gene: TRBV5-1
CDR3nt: TGCGCCAGCAGCTTTTTAGCGGGAGGGCCGTATGCTGAGCAGTTCTTC
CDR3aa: CASSFLAGGPYAEQFF

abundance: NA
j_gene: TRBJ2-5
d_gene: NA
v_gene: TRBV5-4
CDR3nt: TGTGCCAGCAGCTCCCAATCTGGGGAGGCCCAGTACTTC
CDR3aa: CASSSQSGEAQYF

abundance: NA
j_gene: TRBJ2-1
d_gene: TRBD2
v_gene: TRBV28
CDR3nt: TGTGCCAGCAGAACCACTAGCGGGAGGTCCTACAATGAGCAGTTCTTC
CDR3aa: CASRTTSGRSYNEQFF

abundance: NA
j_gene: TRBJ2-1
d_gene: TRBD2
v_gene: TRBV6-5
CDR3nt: TGTGCCAGCAGTTACTATTCGGGACTAGCGGGAGAAGAGCAGTTCTTC
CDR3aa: CASSYYSGLAGEEQFF

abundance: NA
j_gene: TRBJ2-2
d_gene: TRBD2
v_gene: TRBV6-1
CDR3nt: TGTGCCAGCAGTGAATTAGCGGGAGGTCTTACCGGGGAGCTGTTTTTT
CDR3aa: CASSELAGGLTGELFF

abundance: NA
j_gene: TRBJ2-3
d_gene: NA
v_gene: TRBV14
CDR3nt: TGTGCCAGCAGCCAAGTATCCGGGGTTGGCACAGATACGCAGTATTTT
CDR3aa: CASSQVSGVGTDTQYF

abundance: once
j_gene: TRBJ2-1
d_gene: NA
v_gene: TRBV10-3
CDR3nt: TGTGCCATCAGTGGGCATATGTCGGGCAATGAGCAGTTCTTC
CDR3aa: CAISGHMSGNEQFF

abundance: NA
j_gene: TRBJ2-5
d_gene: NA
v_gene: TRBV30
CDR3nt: TGTGCCTGGAGTGTAGGTTGGAGAGGGACCCAGTACTTC
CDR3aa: CAWSVGWRGTQYF

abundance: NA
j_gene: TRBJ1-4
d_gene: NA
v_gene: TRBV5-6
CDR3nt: TGTGCCAGCAGCTTGGTGGGCGGTGGGGGAAAACTGTTTTTT
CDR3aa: CASSLVGGGGKLFF

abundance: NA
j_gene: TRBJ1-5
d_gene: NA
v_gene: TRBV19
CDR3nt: TGTGCCAGTAGCTGGAATGTGGGCAATCAGCCCCAGCATTTT
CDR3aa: CASSWNVGNQPQHF

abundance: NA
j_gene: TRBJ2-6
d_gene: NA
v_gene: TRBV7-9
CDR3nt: TGTGCCAGCAGCTTCCTCAGGGGAACTGGGGCCAACGTCCTGACTTTC
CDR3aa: CASSFLRGTGANVLTF

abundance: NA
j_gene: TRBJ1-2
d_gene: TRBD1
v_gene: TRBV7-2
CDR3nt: TGTGCCAGCAGCCTCAGGGGGGGACAATATCCCGGCTACACCTTC
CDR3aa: CASSLRGGQYPGYTF

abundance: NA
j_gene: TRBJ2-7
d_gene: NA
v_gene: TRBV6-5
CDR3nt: TGTGCCAGCAGTTACTCCGCTCCGGCTGAGGAGCAGTACTTC
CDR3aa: CASSYSAPAEEQYF

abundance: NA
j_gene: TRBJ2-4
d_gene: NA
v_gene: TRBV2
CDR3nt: TGTGCCAGCAGTGGGGCAGGGCCCGGCAAAAACATTCAGTACTTC
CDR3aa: CASSGAGPGKNIQYF

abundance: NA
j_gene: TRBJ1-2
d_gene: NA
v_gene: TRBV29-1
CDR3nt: TGCAGCGTTGAAGAAAACTATGGCTACACCTTC
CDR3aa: CSVEENYGYTF

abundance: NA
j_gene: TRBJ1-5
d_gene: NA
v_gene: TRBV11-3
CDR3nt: TGTGCCAGCAGCTTAGACCCAGGGAGGCGGCAGCCCCAGCATTTT
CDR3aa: CASSLDPGRRQPQHF

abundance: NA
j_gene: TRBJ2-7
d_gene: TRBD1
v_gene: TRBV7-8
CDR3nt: TGTGCCAGCAGCCTCGTCCGGGACAGACCCTACGAGCAGTACTTC
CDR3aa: CASSLVRDRPYEQYF

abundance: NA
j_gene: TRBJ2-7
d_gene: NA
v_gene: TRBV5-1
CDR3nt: TGCGCCAGCAGCTTGGTTCCAGCGGAGAGCTACGAGCAGTACTTC
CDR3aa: CASSLVPAESYEQYF

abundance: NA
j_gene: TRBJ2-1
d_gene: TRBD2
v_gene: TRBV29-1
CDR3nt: TGCAGCGTGGCGGGAGACTCCTACAATGAGCAGTTCTTC
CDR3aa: CSVAGDSYNEQFF

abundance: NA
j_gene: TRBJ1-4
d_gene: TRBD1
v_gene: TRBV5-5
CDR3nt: TGTGCCAGCAGCTCCGGGGACAGGGGAAAGGAAAAACTGTTTTTT
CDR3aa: CASSSGDRGKEKLFF

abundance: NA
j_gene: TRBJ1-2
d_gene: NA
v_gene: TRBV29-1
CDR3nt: TGCAGCGTTGCCTCTCCTGTGCCGGGTGGGTCCCTCTATGGCTACACCTTC
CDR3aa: CSVASPVPGGSLYGYTF

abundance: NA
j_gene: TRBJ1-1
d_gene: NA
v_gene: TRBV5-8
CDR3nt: TGTGCCAGCAGCGTGACAGAGAACACTGAAGCTTTCTTT
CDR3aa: CASSVTENTEAFF

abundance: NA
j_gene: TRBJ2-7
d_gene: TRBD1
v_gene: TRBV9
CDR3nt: TGTGCCAGCAGCGTAGCAGGGACAGGACGGGTCGAGCAGTACTTC
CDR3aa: CASSVAGTGRVEQYF

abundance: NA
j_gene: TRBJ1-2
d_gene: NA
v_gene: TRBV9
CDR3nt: TGTGCCAGCAGCGCGGGGGGGATCGGCTATGGCTACACCTTC
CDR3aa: CASSAGGIGYGYTF

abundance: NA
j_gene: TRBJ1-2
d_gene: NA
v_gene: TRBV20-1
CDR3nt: TGCAGTGCTAGAGGGACAGGCTACACCTTC
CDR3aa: CSARGTGYTF

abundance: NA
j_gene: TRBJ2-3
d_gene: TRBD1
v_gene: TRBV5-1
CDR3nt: TGCGCCAGCAGCTTCGACAGGGGGCTGACAGATACGCAGTATTTT
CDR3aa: CASSFDRGLTDTQYF

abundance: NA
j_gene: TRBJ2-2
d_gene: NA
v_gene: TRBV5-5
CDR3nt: TGTGCCAGCAGCTTGGCTTCCGACACCGGGGAGCTGTTTTTT
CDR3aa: CASSLASDTGELFF

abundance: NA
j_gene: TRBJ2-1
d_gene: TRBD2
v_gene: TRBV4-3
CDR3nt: TGCGCCAGCAGCCAAGAGGGACTAGCGGGAAGGTATGAGCAGTTCTTC
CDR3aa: CASSQEGLAGRYEQFF

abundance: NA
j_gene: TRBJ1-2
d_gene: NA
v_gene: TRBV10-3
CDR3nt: TGTGCCATCAGTGACAGGGGAAGTCCCCCCGGCTATGGCTACACCTTC
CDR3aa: CAISDRGSPPGYGYTF

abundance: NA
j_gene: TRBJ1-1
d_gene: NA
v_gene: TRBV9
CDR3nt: TGTGCCAGCAGCCCCCTGGGTGGAACTGAAGCTTTCTTT
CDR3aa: CASSPLGGTEAFF

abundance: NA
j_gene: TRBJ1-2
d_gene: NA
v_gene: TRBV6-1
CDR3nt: TGTGCCAGCATCACGGGGAGAACCTATGGCTACACCTTC
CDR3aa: CASITGRTYGYTF

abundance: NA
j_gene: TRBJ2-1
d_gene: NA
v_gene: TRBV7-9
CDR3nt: TGTGCCAGCAGCTTTTCGAACCGTGAGCAGTTCTTC
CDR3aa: CASSFSNREQFF